The present T cell receptor beta chain was sequenced within a study of blood T cell repertoires in COVID-19. In the original processing: Reference gene primer amplification in the assay estimated nucleated cell counts. Measured with immunoSEQ multiplex PCR; TCRdb has only the in-frame clones, and not every one. V and J calls and clone size are as listed in that table; D and trimming were resolved from the DNA. The sample holds fewer than 60,000 clones, about four fifths seen once. CDR1 LGHNA and CDR2 YNFKEQ come from the germline V gene. The V and J ends lost 4 bases and 7 bases respectively, with 23 bases between them. The CDR3 is 16 amino acids.

The chain employs TRBV4-2 and TRBJ2-7; weak D call: TRBD1 (5 bases). The TCR originated in a man aged 80 or over with COVID-19, enrolled during active disease. The sequenced material came from peripheral blood. CDR3 region: CASSPRLTDSLREQYF. CDR3 DNA sequence: TGTGCCAGCAGCCCCAGACTTACAGACAGCTTACGGGAGCAGTACTTC.